The 21 T cell receptor beta chains given below trace back to one sample, sequenced in a study of CD8 T cells in ankylosing spondylitis. TCRdb analysed the 5' RACE reads with MiXCR anew, one entry per CDR3 protein. The sample includes about 220,000 distinct CDR3 sequences, more than 25% of them seen just once. Sequences were obtained from blood, either unsorted or a sorted T cell fraction (not recorded which). These receptor sequences come from a male donor with ankylosing spondylitis or in good health (not recorded which).

The table lists this clonotype with many counts. The chain is built from TRBV5-5 and TRBJ2-5; D gene unclear. Germline values: CDR1 SGHKS, CDR2 YYEKEE (reference sequence). Trimming removed 0 bases at V and 2 bases at J, with 8 bases between. The CDR3 runs 14 residues. CDR3 sequence: CASSLVPAQETQYF. The CDR3 nucleotides are TGTGCCAGCAGCTTGGTCCCAGCTCAAGAGACCCAGTACTTC.

This clonotype showed up many times. V usage is TRBV10-3 and J usage is TRBJ2-5, with unresolved D. This CDR3 has 13 amino acids. Deletions cut 7 bases from V and 5 bases from J, with 14 bases between. Per the germline V gene, CDR1 is ENHRY and CDR2 is SYGVKD. CDR3 nucleotide sequence: TGTGCCATCACAGGTGGGATCGATGAGACCCAGTACTTC. Residues: CAITGGIDETQYF.

This clonotype was recorded at least ten times. The chain joins TRBV6-1 to TRBJ2-3, with 8 bases matching TRBD2. V dropped 6 bases and J dropped 2; count of bases not matched to a gene: 16. There are 18 residues in the CDR3. In germline, CDR1 is MNHNS, CDR2 SASEGT. The CDR3 DNA follows: TGTGCCAGCAGACTGGGTATGGGGGCGGGAGGCCCCACAGATACGCAGTATTTT. It yields the protein CASRLGMGAGGPTDTQYF.

This sequence joins TRBV20-1 and TRBJ2-2; tentative D call: TRBD1 (5 bases). The V end lost 2 bases, the J end lost 0 bases, and 7 bases lay between the germline ends. This CDR3 is 14 amino acids long. Germline V CDR1 and CDR2: DFQATT, SNEGSKA (reference sequence). The CDR3 spells CSARPGPNTGELFF. CDR3 DNA sequence: TGCAGTGCTAGACCAGGGCCGAACACCGGGGAGCTGTTTTTT.

This clonotype has a count of ten or more. The J gene is TRBJ2-4, the V gene TRBV4-3, with 11 positions matching TRBD2. With V trimmed by 1 base and J by 0 bases, 5 bases remained unmatched. The germline gives CDR1 LGHNA, CDR2 YSLEER. This CDR3 is built from 18 residues. The CDR3 DNA sequence: TGCGCCAGCAGCCAAGTGATAGCGGGAGGGGTAGCCAAAAACATTCAGTACTTC. This gives the protein CASSQVIAGGVAKNIQYF.

Many counts were recorded for this clonotype. The chain uses TRBV5-6 and TRBJ2-1; weak D call: TRBD1 (6 bases). V gave up 5 bases and J gave up 8 bases, with 11 bases separating them. This CDR3 contains 12 residues. Germline lookup yields CDR1 SGHDT and CDR2 YYEEEE. CDR3 protein: CASSVGGDEQFF. The CDR3, as DNA: TGTGCCAGCAGTGTAGGGGGAGATGAGCAGTTCTTC.

This clonotype was observed at least ten times. The chain recombines TRBV27 with TRBJ2-3, with 11 bases lining up with TRBD1. In germline, CDR1 is MNHEY, CDR2 SMNVEV (reference sequence). The J segment lost 4 bases and the V segment lost 4 bases, leaving 4 bases of the junction unmatched. This CDR3 region has 15 residues. In nucleotides, the CDR3 is TGTGCCAGCAGTTCGGGACAGGGGGGGGCAGATACGCAGTATTTT. This codes for CASSSGQGGADTQYF.

At least ten counts were recorded for this clonotype. The chain joins TRBV6-2 or TRBV6-3 to TRBJ1-6; D unresolved. The CDR3 loop spans 15 amino acids. The germline CDR1 and CDR2 sequences are MNHEY and SVGEGT. V lost 6 bases and J lost 5, with 14 bases in between. The CDR3 nucleotides are TGTGCCAGCAGCCTACCATCTGGTAATAATTCACCCCTCCACTTT. This gives the protein CASSLPSGNNSPLHF.

The V and J genes are TRBV3-1 and TRBJ2-5, with 7 bases fitting TRBD2. The germline V gene has CDR1 LGHDT and CDR2 YNNKEL (reference sequence). The CDR3 spans 18 residues. The V gene end was trimmed by 11 bases and the J gene end by 1 base; junction bases not matched to a gene: 22. The chain's CDR3 is CACSKEGTTMLGQETQYF. CDR3 nucleotides: TGTGCCTGCTCCAAGGAGGGGACTACCATGTTGGGCCAAGAGACCCAGTACTTC.

The sample holds a few counts of this clonotype. The chain has TRBV20-1 and TRBJ1-2; D ambiguous. The CDR3 has 13 amino acids. The V gene lost 6 bases and the J gene lost 4 bases, with 15 bases spanning the gap. Germline V lookup: CDR1 DFQATT, CDR2 SNEGSKA (reference sequence). CDR3 bases: TGCAGTGCGCTCGATGACTGGGGCTATGGCTACACCTTC. Encoded protein: CSALDDWGYGYTF.

This clonotype has at least ten counts. The chain joins TRBV9 to TRBJ2-7, with D maybe TRBD2 (5 bases). Trimming removed 3 bases at V and 1 base at J, with 14 bases between. The CDR3 has 15 residues. Per germline, CDR1 SGDLS and CDR2 YYNGEE. The CDR3 nucleotides are TGTGCCAGCAGCGAGGACTTGAACCCTTCCTACGAGCAGTACTTC. Translation: CASSEDLNPSYEQYF. Looking up the rest from reference TRBV9 and TRBJ2-7 gives the full variable domain: DSGVTQTPKHLITATGQRVTLRCSPRSGDLSVYWYQQSLDQGLQFLIQYYNGEERAKGNILERFSAQQFPDLHSELNLSSLELGDSALYFCASSEDLNPSYEQYFGPGTRLTVT.

Ten or more counts support this clonotype. The rearrangement joins TRBV21-1 to TRBJ2-6. TRBV21-1 is a pseudogene locus. This CDR3 spans 18 amino acids. CDR3 sequence reads: CASSTHKCDSSGANVLTF. The CDR3 bases are TGTGCCAGCAGCACTCATAAATGTGACAGCTCTGGGGCCAACGTCCTGACTTTC.

The chain has TRBV15 and TRBJ2-1; TRBD2 aligns across 9 bases. This CDR3 contains 18 residues. V lost 0 bases to trimming and J lost 6 bases; unmatched junction nucleotides: 12. CDR1 LNHNV and CDR2 YYDKDF come from the germline V gene (reference sequence). CDR3 region: CATSRDRRRGRAGNEQFF. The DNA for the CDR3 is TGTGCCACCAGCAGAGATCGGCGTCGCGGGAGGGCCGGCAATGAGCAGTTCTTC.

The table lists this clonotype with many counts. This chain joins TRBV7-8 and TRBJ2-5; 8 bases align to TRBD2. The CDR3 is 16 amino acids. Unmatched junction bases numbered 8, after V lost 2 bases and J lost 3 bases. Germline assignment: CDR1 SGHVS and CDR2 FQNEAQ. CDR3 region: CASSLLGFSGKETQYF. The CDR3 DNA follows: TGTGCCAGCAGCTTATTAGGGTTTAGCGGGAAAGAGACCCAGTACTTC.

The table lists this clonotype with many counts. The rearrangement links TRBV4-2 to TRBJ2-2; a possible D gene is TRBD1 (6 bases). In germline, CDR1 is LGHNA, CDR2 YNFKEQ. The CDR3 extends over 15 amino acids. V gave up 0 bases and J gave up 4 bases, with 9 bases separating them. This chain's CDR3 is CASSQEGAGTGELFF. CDR3 nucleotides: TGTGCCAGCAGCCAAGAGGGGGCAGGCACCGGGGAGCTGTTTTTT.

Ten or more counts support this clonotype. The CDR3 nucleotides are TGTGCCAGCAACCCCCAGGGACAGGGGGCTGGGGAGCAGTACTTC. Its translation is CASNPQGQGAGEQYF. V gene TRBV7-9 combines with J gene TRBJ2-7; 12 bases are a match to TRBD1. The CDR3 loop spans 15 amino acids. Trimming at V came to 7 bases and at J to 7 bases, leaving 11 bases not matched to a gene. The germline gives CDR1 SEHNR, CDR2 FQNEAQ (reference sequence).

This clonotype was seen a few times. The V gene is TRBV5-5, the J gene TRBJ1-2; no firm D call. There are 15 residues in the CDR3. V lost 1 base and J 8 bases, leaving 18 bases between the germline ends. Germline values: CDR1 SGHKS, CDR2 YYEKEE (reference sequence). The CDR3 loop reads CASSLFWADHGGYTF. The CDR3 nucleotides read TGTGCCAGCAGCTTGTTTTGGGCGGATCATGGAGGCTACACCTTC. Full variable domain (outside the CDR3, taken from reference TRBV5-5 and TRBJ1-2): DAGVTQSPTHLIKTRGQQVTLRCSPISGHKSVSWYQQVLGQGPQFIFQYYEKEERGRGNFPDRFSARQFPNYSSELNVNALLLGDSALYLCASSLFWADHGGYTFGSGTRLTVV.

This clonotype was seen a few times. The chain has TRBV20-1 and TRBJ2-5; TRBD2 matches 12 bases. The junction had 11 bases not matched to a gene; V was cut back by 5 bases and J by 4 bases. The germline V gene has CDR1 DFQATT and CDR2 SNEGSKA (reference sequence). The CDR3 is made up of 16 amino acids. The CDR3 region is CSAAPSSGRVGETQYF. In nucleotides, the CDR3 is TGCAGTGCTGCCCCATCTAGCGGGAGGGTAGGAGAGACCCAGTACTTC.

This clonotype has a count of ten or more. V and J are TRBV12-3 or TRBV12-4 and TRBJ2-3; 14 bases map to TRBD2. V trimming: 5 bases; J trimming: 6 bases; junction bases outside the gene matches: 7. This CDR3 has 16 amino acids. CDR3 residues: CASSGPTSGRDDTQYF. CDR3 bases: TGTGCCAGCAGTGGCCCGACTAGCGGGAGGGATGATACGCAGTATTTT.

This clonotype was detected ten times or more. The V call is TRBV20-1, the J call TRBJ1-4; D is undetermined. V was shortened by 3 bases and J by 6 bases, with 8 bases between the two germline ends. The CDR3 is 12 amino acids. The germline V gene has CDR1 DFQATT and CDR2 SNEGSKA (reference sequence). CDR3 residues: CSASLGDEKLFF. The CDR3 bases are TGCAGTGCTAGCTTGGGTGATGAAAAACTGTTTTTT.

This clonotype was observed a handful of times. The chain links TRBV5-6 to TRBJ2-7, with 8 bases that match TRBD2. This CDR3 contains 15 residues. The germline gives CDR1 SGHDT, CDR2 YYEEEE. After removal of 1 base from V and 2 bases from J, the junction contained 5 bases not matched to a gene. CDR3 amino acids: CASSLMSGGTYEQYF. CDR3 in DNA: TGTGCCAGCAGCTTGATGAGCGGGGGAACCTACGAGCAGTACTTC.